The 10 T cell receptor beta chains in this list originate from one sample, sequenced in a study of OX40 agonist ivuxolimab in advanced cancers. Clones were sequenced by immunoSEQ multiplex PCR, and TCRdb holds only the in-frame ones, with some missing. The table records some 90,000 clones, about 90% of them present only once. The sample was CD4+ or CD8+ T cells sorted from blood, taken in a trial of the OX40 agonist ivuxolimab. These receptors were obtained from an adult with an advanced solid tumor such as melanoma, head and neck, liver or kidney cancer.

V gene TRBV7-8 combines with J gene TRBJ2-3; the D is unclear. Germline values: CDR1 SGHVS, CDR2 FQNEAQ. Trimming removed 0 bases at V and 6 bases at J, with 13 bases between. The CDR3 consists of 15 residues. CDR3 in amino acids: CASSLAATPSDTQYF. The CDR3 DNA reads TGTGCCAGCAGCTTAGCGGCCACCCCTTCGGATACGCAGTATTTT.

The chain couples TRBV4-3 to TRBJ2-1, with TRBD2 as a possible D gene (5 bases). Germline CDR1 reads LGHNA; CDR2 reads YSLEER. Trimming took off 5 bases at V and 7 bases at J, with 9 bases between the two ends. The CDR3 has 12 residues. The chain's CDR3 is CASSGTGNEQFF. CDR3 coding DNA: TGCGCCAGCAGCGGAACGGGGAATGAGCAGTTCTTC.

The V gene is TRBV28, the J gene TRBJ2-4; 9 bases are a match to TRBD1. Germline CDR1 and CDR2: MDHEN and SYDVKM. The CDR3 is 13 residues long. V dropped 5 bases and J dropped 9; count of bases not matched to a gene: 5. This CDR3 is CASSAGQGAIQYF. DNA for the CDR3: TGTGCCAGCAGTGCGGGACAGGGTGCCATTCAGTACTTC.

The count of this clone is one. This chain links TRBV6-1 with TRBJ1-1; 8 bases match TRBD1. There are 15 residues in the CDR3. The V and J ends lost 6 bases and 5 bases, in that order; junction bases with no gene match: 11. Germline-derived CDR1 and CDR2 are MNHNS and SASEGT. The CDR3 spells CASRPKQGGPTEAFF. The CDR3 DNA reads as TGTGCCAGCAGACCTAAACAGGGGGGTCCTACTGAAGCTTTCTTT.

The V gene is TRBV7-2, the J gene TRBJ2-7; tentative D call: TRBD1 (5 bases). Germline CDR1 is SGHTA and CDR2 is FQGNSA. There are 15 residues in the CDR3. Deletions cut 1 base from V and 5 bases from J, with 15 bases between. CDR3 region: CASSLGGRVGHEQYF. Written as DNA, the CDR3 is TGTGCCAGCAGCTTAGGGGGCAGGGTGGGCCACGAGCAGTACTTC.

The rearrangement uses TRBV7-2 and TRBJ2-2, with 7 positions matching TRBD2. V lost 3 bases to trimming and J lost 7 bases; unmatched junction nucleotides: 11. CDR3 length: 16 amino acids. Looked up from germline, CDR1 is SGHTA and CDR2 is FQGNSA. CDR3 coding DNA: TGTGCCAGCAGCTTTAGGACTAGTCGATCTGGCGGGGAGCTGTTTTTT. Translation: CASSFRTSRSGGELFF.

The rearrangement joins TRBV18 to TRBJ1-4, with a tentative D call TRBD1 (6 bases). This CDR3 is 15 amino acids long. Germline lookup yields CDR1 KGHSH and CDR2 LQKENI. V lost 3 bases, J lost 5 bases, and 13 bases lay in between. CDR3 in DNA: TGTGCCAGCTCACCCTCGAGGACAGAGAATGAAAAACTGTTTTTT. It specifies CASSPSRTENEKLFF.

This chain connects TRBV29-1 to TRBJ1-1; D gene uncertain. This CDR3 is built from 11 residues. V lost 2 bases to trimming and J lost 11 bases, with 12 bases between them. Germline loops: CDR1 SQVTM, CDR2 ANQGSEA. CDR3 in amino acids: CSVEPSLPAFF. The DNA of the CDR3 is TGCAGCGTTGAACCATCCTTACCGGCTTTCTTT.

This chain uses TRBV5-6 with TRBJ2-7; 9 positions match TRBD1. Trimming cost V 4 bases and J 1 base; bases outside gene matches: 6. The CDR3 has 15 residues. Germline V gene data show CDR1 as SGHDT and CDR2 as YYEEEE. The CDR3 sequence is CASSARQGESYEQYF. The CDR3 nucleotides read TGTGCCAGCAGCGCCCGACAGGGGGAATCCTACGAGCAGTACTTC.

A note on this clone: The junction departs from the called germline gene at one end, perhaps through a read error. The chain is built from TRBV9 and TRBJ1-1; 11 nucleotides align to TRBD1. This CDR3 is 14 amino acids long. Germline V gives CDR1 SGDLS, CDR2 YYNGEE. CDR3 in amino acids: CASSVGGTGGESFF. The CDR3 nucleotides are TGTGCCAGCAGCGTAGGCGGGACAGGGGGTGAATCTTTCTTT.